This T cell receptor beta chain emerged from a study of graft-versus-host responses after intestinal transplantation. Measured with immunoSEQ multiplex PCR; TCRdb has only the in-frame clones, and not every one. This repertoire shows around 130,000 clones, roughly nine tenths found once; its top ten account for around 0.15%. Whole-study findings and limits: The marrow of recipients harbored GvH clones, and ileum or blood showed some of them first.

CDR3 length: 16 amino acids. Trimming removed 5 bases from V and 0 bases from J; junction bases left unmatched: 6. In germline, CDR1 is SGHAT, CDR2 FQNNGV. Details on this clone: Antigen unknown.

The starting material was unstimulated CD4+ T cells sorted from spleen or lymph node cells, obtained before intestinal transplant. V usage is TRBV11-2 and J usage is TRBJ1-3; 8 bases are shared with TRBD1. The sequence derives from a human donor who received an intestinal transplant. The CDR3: CASSQGTGLSGNTIYF. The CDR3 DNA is TGTGCCAGCAGCCAAGGGACAGGCCTCTCTGGAAACACCATATATTTT.